This section outlines one T cell receptor beta chain sequence together with its context. The antigen is unknown. The method was immunoSEQ multiplex PCR; TCRdb's version includes in-frame clones alone and lacks a portion of them. The sample includes 2 million to 3 million clones, 93% of them seen just once. The sample comes from a study of shared clonotypes between healthy human individuals. Notes on the study in general: Estimated clonotype richness was generally higher in naive than memory subsets. The study found lower generation probabilities in non-shared clonotypes than in those shared by all four donors.

The V gene end was trimmed by 11 bases and the J gene end by 7 bases; junction bases not matched to a gene: 10. Germline lookup yields CDR1 SNHLY and CDR2 FYNNEI. CDR3 length: 14 amino acids. There were only Caucasian adults among the donors, and all lived in Nashville, Tennessee. It was into CD45RA+ naive and CD45RA-negative memory subsets that the CD4+ cells were split. The sample consisted of naive CD4+ T cells from PBMCs. The subset is: CD45RA+ positively selected. The J gene is TRBJ2-2, the V gene TRBV2; 10 bases are a match to TRBD1. The sequence was obtained from a man between 18 and 35 years old in good health. Some clones in this sample may be carry-over from other donors' samples. The CDR3 nucleotides read TGTGCCGGACAGACAGGGGGCTTGATCGGGGAGCTGTTTTTT. This codes for CAGQTGGLIGELFF.